This TCR beta chain stems from a study of cytomegalovirus exposure and HLA in healthy donors. Both 60 Vbeta primers and 13 Jbeta primers went into the PCR. This table comes from immunoSEQ multiplex PCR, and its TCRdb copy is limited to in-frame clones, with some not included. The profile shows about 140,000 clones, around 80% of them singletons. Germline CDR1 and CDR2: SQVTM and ANQGSEA. This CDR3 is built from 14 residues. Trimming at V came to 7 bases and at J to 3 bases, leaving 5 bases not matched to a gene. The clonotype originates from a man aged 18 to 29 in good health and CMV-seropositive. The chain carries TRBV29-1 and TRBJ2-2; TRBD1 matches 10 bases. Sequences were obtained from PBMCs. CDR3 in DNA: TGCAGCGCTCCGACAGGGGGCGACACCGGGGAGCTGTTTTTT. This translates into CSAPTGGDTGELFF.